This TCR beta chain was identified in a study of T cells after yellow fever vaccination. The wider study: Fractions with few cells were prepared using SMART-Seq v4 Ultra Low Input. Findings and caveats of the study: Reappearing after the booster were most of the clones from primary vaccination (approximately 96% CD4, approximately 88% CD8). FACS-sorted repertoires could harbor abundant contaminating bulk-population clonotypes.

This clonotype was observed a handful of times. The antigen remains unidentified. Production of TCR cDNA was by 5'RACE template switching, which also added a universal primer site and UMIs. TCRdb re-derived calls from the 5' RACE reads in MiXCR, one entry per CDR3 protein. The sample shows 300,000 to 400,000 distinct CDR3 sequences, roughly 10% of them seen only once. Germline loops: CDR1 SGHRS, CDR2 YFSETQ. CDR3 size: 13 residues. The ends were cut back, 5 bases at V and 13 bases at J, with 19 bases in the middle. This TCR came from a man younger than 35 who received the YFV17D yellow fever vaccine. This specimen was CD4+ T cells sorted from PBMCs, taken 45 days after the yellow fever booster vaccination. The rearrangement links TRBV5-1 to TRBJ2-1, with D maybe TRBD2 (5 bases). CDR3 protein: CASRNLGSLIQFF. CDR3 DNA sequence: TGCGCCAGCAGAAACTTAGGGAGCCTCATTCAGTTCTTC.